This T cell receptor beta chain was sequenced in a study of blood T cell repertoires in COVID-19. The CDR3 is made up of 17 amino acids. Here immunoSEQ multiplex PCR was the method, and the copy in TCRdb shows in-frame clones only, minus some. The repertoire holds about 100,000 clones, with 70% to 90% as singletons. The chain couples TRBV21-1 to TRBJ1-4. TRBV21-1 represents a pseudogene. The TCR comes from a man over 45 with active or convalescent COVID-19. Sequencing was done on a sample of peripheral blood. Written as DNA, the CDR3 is TGTGCCAGCAGCGGACCGCGGGCGCGATTACACTTTGAAAAACTGTTTTTT. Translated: CASSGPRARLHFEKLFF.